This T cell receptor (beta chain) derives from a study of T cells in Graves' hyperthyroidism and ophthalmopathy. About the study: Peripheral blood collection took place at initial diagnosis, before any treatment.

Authors of the study amplified TCR beta CDR3 regions from RNA transcripts. First-round RT-PCR of the TCR CDR3 relied on the HTBI primer set. TCRdb fed the multiplex PCR reads into MiXCR, producing one record per CDR3 protein. The sample includes about 360,000 distinct CDR3 sequences, 13% seen only once; the top ten take around a tenth. This clonotype was seen only once. Its specificity is not known. Clinical symptoms, serum thyroxine, TRAb, thyroid ultrasound and orbital computed tomography established diagnosis. Fresh 10 ml peripheral blood yielded PBMCs. Findings and caveats of the study: Stable hyperthyroidism was told apart from ophthalmopathy by a model built on 13 V-J features.

The origin of this receptor is a woman aged 18-29 years with Graves' hyperthyroidism. Input material: blood.

The CDR3 region is CASSFHLAGVTDTQYF. CDR3 coding DNA: TGTGCCAGCAGCTTTCATCTAGCGGGAGTCACAGATACGCAGTATTTT. The chain recombines TRBV11-1 with TRBJ2-3; TRBD2 matches 10 bases. The V and J ends lost 3 bases and 2 bases, in that order; junction bases with no gene match: 5. Germline V gene sequence: CDR1 SGHAT, CDR2 FQDESV (reference sequence). The CDR3 spans 16 residues.